This passage covers 14 T cell receptor beta chains from one sample sequenced in a study of identical twins. TCRdb re-analysed the 5' RACE reads in MiXCR, keeping a single row per CDR3 protein. Among around 300,000 distinct CDR3 sequences, about 8.3% were seen once, and the ten largest hold 2.1%. The same data also went into a second study, on yellow fever vaccine responses in identical twins.

The sample was memory (CD45RO+) T cells sorted from blood. These receptor sequences come from a young woman in good health.

In its sample, this clonotype was seen a few times. J is TRBJ1-1 and V is TRBV29-1; D gene ambiguous. CDR3 size: 13 residues. Germline V gene data show CDR1 as SQVTM and CDR2 as ANQGSEA. V lost 4 bases and J lost 0, with 9 bases in between. CDR3 DNA sequence: TGCAGCGTTGCCAGCCTCATGAACACTGAAGCTTTCTTT. It specifies CSVASLMNTEAFF.

V usage is TRBV27 and J usage is TRBJ2-1, with D perhaps matching TRBD1 (7 bases). The germline V gene has CDR1 MNHEY and CDR2 SMNVEV (reference sequence). This CDR3 region has 12 residues. V lost 4 bases and J lost 9, with 10 bases in between. DNA of the CDR3: TGTGCCAGCAGTTCTCAGGGGGGTGAGCAGTTCTTC. Translating it yields CASSSQGGEQFF.

A note on this clonotype: This sequence may be a read error, since a much larger clone differs from it by one base. The CDR3 is CATSRDGAAGGPDTQYF. In DNA form, the CDR3 reads TGTGCCACCAGCAGAGATGGGGCTGCGGGAGGGCCAGATACGCAGTATTTT. This sequence joins TRBV15 and TRBJ2-3; 9 nucleotides agree with TRBD2. Germline loops: CDR1 LNHNV, CDR2 YYDKDF (reference sequence). J gave up 4 bases and V 0 bases, and 8 bases lay outside the gene matches. The CDR3 sequence is 17 residues long. Full variable domain (outside the CDR3, taken from reference TRBV15 and TRBJ2-3): DAMVIQNPRYQVTQFGKPVTLSCSQTLNHNVMYWYQQKSSQAPKLLFHYYDKDFNNEADTPDNFQSRRPNTSFCFLDIRSPGLGDTAMYLCATSRDGAAGGPDTQYFGPGTRLTVL.

The chain is built from TRBV19 and TRBJ2-1; D gene unclear. The germline V gene has CDR1 LNHDA and CDR2 SQIVND (reference sequence). Trimming removed 5 bases from V and 0 bases from J, with 11 bases in between. This CDR3 region has 15 residues. The CDR3 sequence: CASSEAASSYNEQFF. DNA of the CDR3: TGTGCCAGTAGTGAGGCGGCCAGCTCCTACAATGAGCAGTTCTTC.

This clonotype was observed a handful of times. The genes are TRBV11-2 and TRBJ1-3; no clear D. There are 14 residues in the CDR3. Trimming left V 5 bases short and J 3 bases short, with 11 bases between. Germline CDR1 and CDR2: SGHAT and FQNNGV. CDR3 in amino acids: CASSRDIVGNTIYF. As DNA, the CDR3 is TGTGCCAGCAGCCGTGACATCGTTGGAAACACCATATATTTT. Supplemented by reference TRBV11-2 and TRBJ1-3, the full variable domain reads EAGVAQSPRYKIIEKRQSVAFWCNPISGHATLYWYQQILGQGPKLLIQFQNNGVVDDSQLPKDRFSAERLKGVDSTLKIQPAKLEDSAVYLCASSRDIVGNTIYFGEGSWLTVV.

This clonotype has ten or more counts. The V gene is TRBV29-1, the J gene TRBJ2-7; 9 bases match TRBD2. The CDR3 covers 17 residues. Trimming removed 2 bases from V and 4 bases from J; junction bases left unmatched: 15. Germline loops: CDR1 SQVTM, CDR2 ANQGSEA. The CDR3 loop is CSVELQRGGRAGYEQYF. Here the CDR3 DNA reads TGCAGCGTTGAACTGCAACGCGGCGGGAGGGCGGGGTACGAGCAGTACTTC.

Turning to this clonotype: A much more abundant neighbour one base away suggests this may be a read error. The rearrangement uses TRBV12-3 or TRBV12-4 and TRBJ2-3; D is possibly TRBD1 (5 bases). The CDR3 length is 14 residues. V was shortened by 8 bases and J by 3 bases, with 15 bases between the two germline ends. The CDR3 coding sequence is TGTGCCAGCCATGTAACAGGAGTAACAGATACGCAGTATTTT. Protein product: CASHVTGVTDTQYF.

In its sample, this clonotype was seen a few times. The CDR3 loop is CSASVPGASYGYTF. CDR3 in DNA: TGCAGTGCTAGTGTCCCCGGAGCCTCCTATGGCTACACCTTC. The chain carries TRBV20-1 and TRBJ1-2; no definite D call. There are 14 residues in the CDR3. Germline V lookup: CDR1 DFQATT, CDR2 SNEGSKA (reference sequence). V lost 3 bases, J lost 4 bases, and 15 bases lay in between.

This clonotype was counted many times. The chain joins TRBV29-1 to TRBJ1-1; 7 bases align to TRBD1. V gave up 5 bases and J gave up 8 bases; unmatched junction bases: 14. The CDR3 loop spans 14 amino acids. The V gene's germline CDR1 is SQVTM and CDR2 ANQGSEA. The CDR3 is CSVPGQALEREAFF. As DNA, the CDR3 is TGCAGCGTTCCCGGACAGGCCCTGGAGAGGGAAGCTTTCTTT.

This clonotype was counted a few times. This rearrangement joins TRBV19 to TRBJ1-1, with D possibly being TRBD1 (5 bases). The V gene lost 5 bases and the J gene lost 0 bases, with 13 bases spanning the gap. This CDR3 comprises 15 residues. Germline V gene data show CDR1 as LNHDA and CDR2 as SQIVND (reference sequence). For the CDR3, the DNA is TGTGCCAGTAGTGTCTCAGGGACGGTGAACACTGAAGCTTTCTTT. Translation: CASSVSGTVNTEAFF.

This clonotype was recorded at least ten times. The chain couples TRBV5-1 to TRBJ2-7; 7 bases fit TRBD1. Germline CDR1 SGHRS, CDR2 YFSETQ. The CDR3 length is 14 residues. Losses at the gene ends were 4 bases for V and 3 bases for J; bases not matched to a gene: 7. This CDR3 reads CASSRDRADYEQYF. In nucleotides, the CDR3 is TGCGCCAGCAGCAGAGACAGGGCGGACTACGAGCAGTACTTC.

In its sample, this clonotype was seen many times. This chain connects TRBV5-6 to TRBJ2-3; possibly TRBD2 for D (6 bases). The CDR3 is 16 residues long. The germline V and J ends were trimmed by 7 bases and 3 bases, with 21 bases remaining between them. Germline-derived CDR1 and CDR2 are SGHDT and YYEEEE. The CDR3 DNA sequence: TGTGCCAGCGGGGGGTACGGGGTTAAAATAACAGATACGCAGTATTTT. Protein: CASGGYGVKITDTQYF. The whole variable domain, filled in from reference TRBV5-6 and TRBJ2-3, reads DAGVTQSPTHLIKTRGQQVTLRCSPKSGHDTVSWYQQALGQGPQFIFQYYEEEERQRGNFPDRFSGHQFPNYSSELNVNALLLGDSALYLCASGGYGVKITDTQYFGPGTRLTVL.

This clonotype was observed a few times. The genes are TRBV6-1 and TRBJ2-7; D is unclear. This CDR3 comprises 13 residues. The ends were cut back, 5 bases at V and 1 base at J, with 9 bases in the middle. CDR1 and CDR2 (germline): MNHNS, SASEGT. The CDR3 DNA reads as TGTGCCAGCAGTCCACAGTCGTCCTACGAGCAGTACTTC. This encodes CASSPQSSYEQYF.

The rearrangement joins TRBV6-2 or TRBV6-3 to TRBJ2-6; D possibly corresponds to TRBD2 (5 bases). The V end lost 0 bases, the J end lost 2 bases, and 5 bases lay between the germline ends. The CDR3 extends over 15 amino acids. Germline lookup yields CDR1 MNHEY and CDR2 SVGEGT. CDR3 DNA sequence: TGTGCCAGCAGTTACTCGGGAGCTGGGGCCAACGTCCTGACTTTC. This sequence encodes CASSYSGAGANVLTF.